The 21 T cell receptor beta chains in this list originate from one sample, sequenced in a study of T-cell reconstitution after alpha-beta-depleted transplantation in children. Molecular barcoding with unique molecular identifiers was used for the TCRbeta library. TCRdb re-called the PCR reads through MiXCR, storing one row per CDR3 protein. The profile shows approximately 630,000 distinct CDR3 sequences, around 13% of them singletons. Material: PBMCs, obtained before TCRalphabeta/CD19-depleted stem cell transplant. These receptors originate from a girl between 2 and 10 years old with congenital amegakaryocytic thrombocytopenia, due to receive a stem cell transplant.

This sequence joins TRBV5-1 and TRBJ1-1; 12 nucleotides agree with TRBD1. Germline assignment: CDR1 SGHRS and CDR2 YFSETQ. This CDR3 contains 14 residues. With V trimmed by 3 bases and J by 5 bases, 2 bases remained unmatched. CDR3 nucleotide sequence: TGCGCCAGCAGCTGGGACAGGGGGCAAACTGAAGCTTTCTTT. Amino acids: CASSWDRGQTEAFF.

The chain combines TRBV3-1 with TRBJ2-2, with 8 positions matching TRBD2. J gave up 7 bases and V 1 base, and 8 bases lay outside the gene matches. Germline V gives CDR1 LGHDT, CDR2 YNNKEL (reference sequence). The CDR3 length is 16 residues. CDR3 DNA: TGTGCCAGCAGCCAAGTTCCTAGCGGGCCACACGGGGAGCTGTTTTTT. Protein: CASSQVPSGPHGELFF.

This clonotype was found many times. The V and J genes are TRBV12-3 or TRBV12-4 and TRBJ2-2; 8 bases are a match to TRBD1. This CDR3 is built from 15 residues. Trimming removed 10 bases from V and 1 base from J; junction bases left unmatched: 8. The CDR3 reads CAILTGQGNTGELFF. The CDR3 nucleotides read TGTGCCATCCTGACAGGACAGGGGAACACCGGGGAGCTGTTTTTT.

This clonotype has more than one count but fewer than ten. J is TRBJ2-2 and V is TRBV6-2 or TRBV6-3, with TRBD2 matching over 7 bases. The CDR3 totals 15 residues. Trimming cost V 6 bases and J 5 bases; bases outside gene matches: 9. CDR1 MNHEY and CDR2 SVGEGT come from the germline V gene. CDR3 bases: TGTGCCAGCAGCCGCCGGGACTATCGGACCGGGGAGCTGTTTTTT. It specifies CASSRRDYRTGELFF.

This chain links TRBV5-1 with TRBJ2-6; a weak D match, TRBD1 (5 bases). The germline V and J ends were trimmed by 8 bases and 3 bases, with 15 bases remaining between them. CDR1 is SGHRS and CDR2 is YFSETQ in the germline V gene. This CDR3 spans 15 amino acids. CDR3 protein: CASSKSRGGANVLTF. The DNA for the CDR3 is TGCGCCAGTAGTAAATCTAGGGGTGGGGCCAACGTCCTGACTTTC. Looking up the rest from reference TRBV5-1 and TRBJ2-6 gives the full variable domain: KAGVTQTPRYLIKTRGQQVTLSCSPISGHRSVSWYQQTPGQGLQFLFEYFSETQRNKGNFPGRFSGRQFSNSRSEMNVSTLELGDSALYLCASSKSRGGANVLTFGAGSRLTVL.

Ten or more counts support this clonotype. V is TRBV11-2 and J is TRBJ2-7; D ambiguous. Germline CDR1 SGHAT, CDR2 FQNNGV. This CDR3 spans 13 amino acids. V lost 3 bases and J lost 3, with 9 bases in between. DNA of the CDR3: TGTGCCAGCAGCTTTATAGAGCTCTACGAGCAGTACTTC. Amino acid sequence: CASSFIELYEQYF.

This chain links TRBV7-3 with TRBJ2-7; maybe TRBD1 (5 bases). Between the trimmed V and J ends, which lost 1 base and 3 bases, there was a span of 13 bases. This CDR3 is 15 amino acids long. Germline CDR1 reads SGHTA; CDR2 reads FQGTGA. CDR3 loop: CASSLIPGPNYEQYF. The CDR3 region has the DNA TGTGCCAGCAGCTTAATCCCAGGGCCAAACTACGAGCAGTACTTC.

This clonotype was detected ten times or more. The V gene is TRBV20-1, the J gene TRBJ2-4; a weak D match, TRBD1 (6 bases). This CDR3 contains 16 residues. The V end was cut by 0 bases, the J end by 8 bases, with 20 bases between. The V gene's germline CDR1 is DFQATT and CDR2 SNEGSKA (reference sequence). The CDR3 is CSARDAGAGRKYIQYF. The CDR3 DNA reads TGCAGTGCTAGAGATGCAGGGGCAGGAAGAAAGTACATTCAGTACTTC.

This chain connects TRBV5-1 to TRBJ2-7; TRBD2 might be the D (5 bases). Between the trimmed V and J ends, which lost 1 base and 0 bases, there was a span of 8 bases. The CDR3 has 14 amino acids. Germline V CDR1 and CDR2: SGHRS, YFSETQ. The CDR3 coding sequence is TGCGCCAGCAGCTTGTTCCGGGACTCCTACGAGCAGTACTTC. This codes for CASSLFRDSYEQYF.

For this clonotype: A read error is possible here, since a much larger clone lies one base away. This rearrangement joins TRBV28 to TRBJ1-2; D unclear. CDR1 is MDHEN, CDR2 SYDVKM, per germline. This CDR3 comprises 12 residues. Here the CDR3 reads CASSLRPYGDTF. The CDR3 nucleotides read TGTGCCAGCAGTCTCCGACCCTATGGCGACACCTTC.

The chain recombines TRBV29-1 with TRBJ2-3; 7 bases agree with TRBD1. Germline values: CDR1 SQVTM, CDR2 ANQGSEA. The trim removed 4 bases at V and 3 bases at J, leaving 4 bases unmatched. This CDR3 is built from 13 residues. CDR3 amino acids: CSVGGTVTDTQYF. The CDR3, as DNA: TGCAGCGTTGGAGGGACAGTTACAGATACGCAGTATTTT.

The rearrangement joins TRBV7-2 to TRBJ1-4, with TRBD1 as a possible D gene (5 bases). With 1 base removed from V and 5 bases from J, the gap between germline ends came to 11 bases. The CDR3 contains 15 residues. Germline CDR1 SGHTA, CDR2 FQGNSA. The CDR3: CASSLGSGGNEKLFF. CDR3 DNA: TGTGCCAGCAGCTTAGGGTCTGGGGGAAATGAAAAACTGTTTTTT.

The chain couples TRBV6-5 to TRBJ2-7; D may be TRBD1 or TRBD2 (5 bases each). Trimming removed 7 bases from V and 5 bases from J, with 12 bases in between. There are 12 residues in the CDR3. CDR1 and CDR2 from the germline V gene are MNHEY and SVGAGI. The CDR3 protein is CASKTGQHEQYF. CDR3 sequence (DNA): TGTGCCAGCAAGACGGGGCAGCACGAGCAGTACTTC.

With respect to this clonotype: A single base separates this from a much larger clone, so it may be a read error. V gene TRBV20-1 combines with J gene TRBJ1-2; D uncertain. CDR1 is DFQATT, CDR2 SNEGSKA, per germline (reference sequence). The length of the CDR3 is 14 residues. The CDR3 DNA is TGCAGTGCTAGAGATACAAGGACCAACTATGGCGACACCTTC. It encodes CSARDTRTNYGDTF.

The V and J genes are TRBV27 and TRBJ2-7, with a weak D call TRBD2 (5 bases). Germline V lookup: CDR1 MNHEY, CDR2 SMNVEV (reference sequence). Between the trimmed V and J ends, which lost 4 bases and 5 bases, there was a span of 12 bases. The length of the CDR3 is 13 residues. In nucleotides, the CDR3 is TGTGCCAGCAGTTACAGAGTCGGGGACGAGCAGTACTTC. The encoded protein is CASSYRVGDEQYF.

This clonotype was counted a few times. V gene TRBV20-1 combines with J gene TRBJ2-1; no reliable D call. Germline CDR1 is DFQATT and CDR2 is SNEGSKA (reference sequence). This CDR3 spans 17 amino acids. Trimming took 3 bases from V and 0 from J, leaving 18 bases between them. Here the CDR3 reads CSARDGFGPSSYNEQFF. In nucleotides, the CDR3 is TGCAGTGCTAGGGATGGTTTCGGTCCCAGCTCCTACAATGAGCAGTTCTTC.

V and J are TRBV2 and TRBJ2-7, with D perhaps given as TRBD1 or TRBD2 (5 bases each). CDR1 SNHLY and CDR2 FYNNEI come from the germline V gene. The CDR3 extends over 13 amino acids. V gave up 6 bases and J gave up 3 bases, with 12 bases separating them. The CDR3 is CASRRGESYEQYF. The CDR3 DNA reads TGTGCCAGCAGAAGGGGAGAAAGCTACGAGCAGTACTTC. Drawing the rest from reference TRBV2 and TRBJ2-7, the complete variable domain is EPEVTQTPSHQVTQMGQEVILRCVPISNHLYFYWYRQILGQKVEFLVSFYNNEISEKSEIFDDQFSVERPDGSNFTLKIRSTKLEDSAMYFCASRRGESYEQYFGPGTRLTVT.

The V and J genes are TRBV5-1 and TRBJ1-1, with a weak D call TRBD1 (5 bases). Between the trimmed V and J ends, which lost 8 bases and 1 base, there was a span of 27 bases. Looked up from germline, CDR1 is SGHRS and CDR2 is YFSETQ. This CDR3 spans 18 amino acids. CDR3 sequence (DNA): TGCGCCAGTTCTCATTCTCCAAAGCTTGGGACCCAGAACACTGAAGCTTTCTTT. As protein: CASSHSPKLGTQNTEAFF.

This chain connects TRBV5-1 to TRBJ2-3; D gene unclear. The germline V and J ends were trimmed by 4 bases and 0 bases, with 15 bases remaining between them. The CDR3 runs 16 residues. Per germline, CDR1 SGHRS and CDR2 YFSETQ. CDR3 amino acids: CASSKKDQRSTDTQYF. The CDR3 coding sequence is TGCGCCAGCAGCAAGAAAGACCAGAGAAGCACAGATACGCAGTATTTT.

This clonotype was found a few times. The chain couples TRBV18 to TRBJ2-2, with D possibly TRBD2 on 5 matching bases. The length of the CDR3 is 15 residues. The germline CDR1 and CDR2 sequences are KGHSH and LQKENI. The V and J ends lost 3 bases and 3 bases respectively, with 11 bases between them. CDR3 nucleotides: TGTGCCAGCTCACCGATACTAGTTGACACCGGGGAGCTGTTTTTT. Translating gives CASSPILVDTGELFF.

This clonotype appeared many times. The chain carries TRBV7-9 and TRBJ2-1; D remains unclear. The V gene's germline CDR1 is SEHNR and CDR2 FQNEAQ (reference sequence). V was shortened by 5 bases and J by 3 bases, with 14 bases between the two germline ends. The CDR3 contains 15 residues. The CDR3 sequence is CASSPDGPHYNEQFF. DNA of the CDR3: TGTGCCAGCAGCCCCGACGGGCCCCACTACAATGAGCAGTTCTTC.